One T cell receptor (beta chain) is described in this entry. This entry comes from a study of blood T cell repertoires in COVID-19. Unmatched junction bases numbered 4, after V lost 3 bases and J lost 0 bases. CDR3 length equals 18 residues. Authors' data handling: The authors estimated nucleated cell counts from reference gene primer amplification. TCRdb's copy holds only in-frame clones and misses some; the assay was immunoSEQ multiplex PCR. V and J calls and clone size come straight from that table; D and trimming were deduced from the DNA. The sample has more than 400,000 clones; less than 95% are singletons. Participant ages covered about 18 to 100 years across 24 US areas. Assignments of participants to cohorts depended upon their own reported clinical history. Recovery among Cohort 3 donors was established by two negative PCRs, clearance, or symptom resolution.

The genes are TRBV5-3 and TRBJ2-2; 14 positions agree with TRBD2. Being an ORF, TRBV5-3 has a function that is uncertain. Source material: PBMCs or T cells enriched from blood (not recorded which). This sequence was found in a man between 18 and 29 years old who had recovered from COVID-19. CDR3 sequence: CARSWTSGGPTNTGELFF. The CDR3 DNA follows: TGTGCCAGAAGCTGGACTAGCGGGGGGCCTACGAACACCGGGGAGCTGTTTTTT.